Listed below are T cell receptor beta chains from one sample, sequenced in a study of T cell repertoires in cytomegalovirus infection. TCRdb re-called the reads through MiXCR, storing one row per CDR3 protein. The table records some 480,000 distinct CDR3 sequences, more than 30% of them present only once. What these receptors recognize is not known. The specimen was cultured PBMCs, collected from culture after CMV antigen stimulation. These receptors all stem from a human donor in good health (CMV status not recorded). Some clones in this sample may be carry-over from other donors' samples. The CDR3 runs from the conserved cysteine through the conserved F or W.

>TRBJ2-7|TRBV6-1
CASSPNNRQGMAKQYF
>TRBJ1-1|TRBV5-8
CASSLAVRPTKNTEAFF
>TRBJ2-5|TRBV19
CASSEGGRGETQYF
>TRBJ2-1|TRBV7-2
CASSLRSLSEQFF
>TRBJ1-5|TRBV4-1
CASSQGQGSTVNQPQHF
>TRBJ2-3|TRBV28
CASVSGGSTDTQYF
>TRBJ1-2|TRBV20-1
CSASPGTDYGYTF
>TRBJ2-7|TRBV11-2
CASSLGPWYEQYF
>TRBJ2-5|TRBV7-9
CASSRTSHEETQYF
>TRBJ1-1|TRBV6-2/TRBV6-3
CASSYGRGTGFTMNTEAFF
>TRBJ2-6|TRBV10-3
CAISGIRFPPTGANVLTF
>TRBJ1-5|TRBV2
CASRQGARMSNQPQHF
>TRBJ2-1|TRBV12-5
CASGLVTGGTYNEQFF
>TRBJ2-2|TRBV6-6
CASIAGVGGFFGELFF
>TRBJ1-6|TRBV3-1
CASSRVRGQENSPLHF
>TRBJ2-1|TRBV20-1
CSAKKAGFGEQFF
>TRBJ2-2|TRBV5-4
CASRRESGELFF